The clone carrying this TCR beta chain appeared many times. What it binds is not known. The sample belongs to a study of molecular identifiers for immune sequencing clone quantification. Study in general: Sequencing covered four of five parts into which replicate RNA from about 20,000 or 100,000 naive CD8 cells was split. Regarding the study as a whole: Under 1% of molecules in naive cells, but over 99% of effector molecules, belonged to clones above 20 RNA copies. Sizes of clones that are highly expanded could be underestimated (if identical TCR molecules share a barcode).

Trimming shortened V by 6 bases and J by 0 bases, and 11 bases separated the two germline ends. The CDR3 runs to 14 residues. Germline V gene sequence: CDR1 MDHEN, CDR2 SYDVKM. Bulk libraries came from a prior protocol with listed TCR primers. TCRdb redid the calling of the PCR reads with MiXCR, one entry per CDR3 protein. Of around 460,000 distinct CDR3 sequences in the sample, 20% to 25% were seen once. The clonotype originates from a human donor in good health. Some libraries in this study had Jurkat cell RNA spiked in. Specimen: naive CD8+ T cells from blood, with Jurkat cell RNA spiked in. The sample's subset: FACS-sorted CD8+CD4-CCR7+CD45RA+ naive T cells. The chain employs TRBV28 and TRBJ1-1, with D hard to call. CDR3 residues: CASRLETLNTEAFF. CDR3 sequence (DNA): TGTGCCAGCAGGTTAGAGACCTTGAACACTGAAGCTTTCTTT.